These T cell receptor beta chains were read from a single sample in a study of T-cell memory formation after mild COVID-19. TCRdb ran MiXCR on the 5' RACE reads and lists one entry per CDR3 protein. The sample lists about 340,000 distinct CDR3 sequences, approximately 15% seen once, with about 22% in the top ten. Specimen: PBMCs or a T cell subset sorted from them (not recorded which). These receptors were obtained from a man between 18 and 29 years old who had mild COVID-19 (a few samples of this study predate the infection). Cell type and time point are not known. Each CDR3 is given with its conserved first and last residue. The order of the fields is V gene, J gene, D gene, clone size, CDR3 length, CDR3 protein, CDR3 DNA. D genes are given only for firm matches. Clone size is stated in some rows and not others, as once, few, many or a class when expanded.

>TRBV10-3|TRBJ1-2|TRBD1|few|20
CAISGFSPGQGLGLGRGYTF
TGTGCCATCAGCGGGTTCTCGCCGGGACAGGGATTGGGATTGGGCCGCGGCTACACCTTC
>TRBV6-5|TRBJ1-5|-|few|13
CPGTLRGNQPQHF
TGCCCAGGGACACTTAGGGGCAATCAGCCCCAGCATTTT
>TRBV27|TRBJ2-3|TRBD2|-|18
CASSPVGSGGGRTDTQYF
TGTGCCAGCAGCCCAGTGGGTAGCGGGGGGGGCAGGACAGATACGCAGTATTTT
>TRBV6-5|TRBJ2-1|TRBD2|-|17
CASRPEAGTSGVDEQFF
TGTGCCAGCAGACCAGAAGCCGGGACTAGCGGGGTAGATGAGCAGTTCTTC
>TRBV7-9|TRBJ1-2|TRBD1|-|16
CASLGTGTDFNYGYTF
TGTGCCAGCTTGGGAACCGGGACAGATTTTAACTATGGCTACACCTTC
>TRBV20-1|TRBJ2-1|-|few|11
CSADGYNEQFF
TGCAGTGCCGACGGCTACAATGAGCAGTTCTTC
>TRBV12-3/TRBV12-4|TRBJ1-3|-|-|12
CASSQRVDTIYF
TGTGCCAGCAGTCAGCGAGTAGACACCATATATTTT
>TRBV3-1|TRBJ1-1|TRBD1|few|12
CASSRNRDSEFF
TGTGCCAGCAGCCGCAACCGGGACAGCGAGTTCTTT
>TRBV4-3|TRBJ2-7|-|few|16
CASSPPRQGEDYEQYF
TGCGCCAGCAGCCCCCCGAGGCAGGGGGAGGACTACGAGCAGTACTTC
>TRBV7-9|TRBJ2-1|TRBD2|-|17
CASSTGLAGGYGNEQFF
TGTGCCAGCAGCACGGGACTAGCGGGGGGCTATGGGAATGAGCAGTTCTTC
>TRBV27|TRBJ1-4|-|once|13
CASSSKWNEKLFF
TGTGCCAGCAGTTCCAAGTGGAATGAAAAACTGTTTTTT
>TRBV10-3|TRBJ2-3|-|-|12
CATQRTGDTQYF
TGTGCCACTCAGAGGACGGGGGATACGCAGTATTTT
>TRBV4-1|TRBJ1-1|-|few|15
CASSQDPEWATEAFF
TGCGCCAGCAGCCAAGATCCGGAGTGGGCCACTGAAGCTTTCTTT
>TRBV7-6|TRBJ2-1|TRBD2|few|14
CASSSRLAAREQFF
TGTGCCAGCAGCTCGAGACTAGCCGCCAGGGAGCAGTTCTTC
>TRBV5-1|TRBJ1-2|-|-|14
CASSLARRDYGYTF
TGCGCCAGCAGCTTGGCCCGGCGCGACTATGGCTACACCTTC
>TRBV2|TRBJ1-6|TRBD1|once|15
CASKADRQGNSPLHF
TGTGCCAGCAAGGCTGACAGACAGGGGAATTCACCCCTCCACTTT
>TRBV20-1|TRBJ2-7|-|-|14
CSARAAEVSYEQYF
TGCAGTGCTAGAGCGGCAGAAGTTTCCTACGAGCAGTACTTC
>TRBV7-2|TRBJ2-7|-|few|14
CASSNDGVSYEQYF
TGTGCCAGCAGCAATGATGGGGTCTCCTACGAGCAGTACTTC
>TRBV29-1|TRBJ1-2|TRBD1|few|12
CSALTGGYGYTF
TGCAGCGCTTTGACAGGGGGCTATGGCTACACCTTC
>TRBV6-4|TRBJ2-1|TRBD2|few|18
CASSDSILAGVSYNEQFF
TGTGCCAGCAGTGACTCAATCCTAGCGGGGGTTTCTTACAATGAGCAGTTCTTC
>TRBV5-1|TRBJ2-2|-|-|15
CASSPPGTGAGELFF
TGCGCCAGCAGCCCGCCCGGGACGGGGGCCGGGGAGCTGTTTTTT
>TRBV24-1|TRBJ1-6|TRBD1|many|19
CATSDPRDRVGGYNSPLHF
TGTGCCACCAGTGATCCCCGGGACAGGGTAGGGGGTTATAATTCACCCCTCCACTTT
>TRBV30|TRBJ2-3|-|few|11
CAWSGGTTQYF
TGTGCCTGGAGTGGGGGAACGACGCAGTATTTT
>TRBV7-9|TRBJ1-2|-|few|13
CASSLTGEGGYTF
TGTGCCAGCAGCCTGACCGGTGAGGGGGGCTACACCTTC
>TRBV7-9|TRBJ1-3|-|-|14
CASSAEKHGNTIYF
TGTGCCAGCAGCGCGGAGAAGCATGGAAACACCATATATTTT
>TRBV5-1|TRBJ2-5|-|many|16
CASSLAGTGIQETQYF
TGCGCCAGCAGCTTGGCTGGTACAGGTATTCAAGAGACCCAGTACTTC
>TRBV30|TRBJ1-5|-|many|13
CAWRGSDYQPQHF
TGTGCCTGGAGAGGCAGCGACTATCAGCCCCAGCATTTT
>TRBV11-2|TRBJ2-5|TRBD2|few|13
CASGGGAVGTQYF
TGTGCCAGCGGCGGGGGGGCCGTCGGGACCCAGTACTTC
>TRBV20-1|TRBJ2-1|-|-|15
CSARVGWRGENEQFF
TGCAGTGCTAGAGTCGGGTGGAGGGGTGAGAATGAGCAGTTCTTC
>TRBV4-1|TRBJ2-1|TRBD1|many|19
CASSGHRVRGPGGYNEQFF
TGCGCCAGCAGCGGGCACAGGGTTAGAGGGCCAGGGGGATACAATGAGCAGTTCTTC
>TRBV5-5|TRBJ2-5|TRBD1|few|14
CASRDDRGSETQYF
TGTGCCAGCAGGGACGACAGGGGGAGCGAGACCCAGTACTTC
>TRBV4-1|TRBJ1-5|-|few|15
CASSPSGLHNQPQHF
TGCGCCAGCAGCCCATCGGGACTGCACAATCAGCCCCAGCATTTT
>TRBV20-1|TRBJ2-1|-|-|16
CSARGTGHHSYNEQFF
TGCAGTGCTAGAGGCACAGGGCACCACTCCTACAATGAGCAGTTCTTC
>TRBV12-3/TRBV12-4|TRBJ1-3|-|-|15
CASSLGRVVGNTIYF
TGTGCCAGCAGTTTGGGAAGGGTTGTTGGAAACACCATATATTTT
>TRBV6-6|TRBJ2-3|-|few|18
CASSYPVGIPTSTDTQYF
TGTGCCAGCAGTTACCCCGTAGGGATTCCAACTAGCACAGATACGCAGTATTTT
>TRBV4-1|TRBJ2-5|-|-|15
CASSQDFSGQETQYF
TGCGCCAGCAGCCAAGATTTTAGTGGACAAGAGACCCAGTACTTC
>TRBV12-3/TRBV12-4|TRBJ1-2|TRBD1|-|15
CASALGEGGVNGYTF
TGTGCCAGCGCTTTGGGAGAAGGGGGCGTGAATGGCTACACCTTC
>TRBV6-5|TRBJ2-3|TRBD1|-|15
CASTPPSGGIDTQYF
TGTGCCAGCACTCCCCCGTCAGGGGGCATTGATACGCAGTATTTT
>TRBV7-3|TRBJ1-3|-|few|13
CASSLGYGNTIYF
TGTGCCAGCAGCCTCGGCTATGGAAACACCATATATTTT
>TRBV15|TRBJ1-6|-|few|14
CATSLKSYNSPLHF
TGTGCCACCAGCCTGAAATCCTATAATTCACCCCTCCACTTT